Shown below are 21 T cell receptor beta chains from a single sample sequenced in a study of prognosis after radiotherapy for stage I lung cancer. Multiplex PCR, run in two rounds, amplified TCR beta CDR3 from genomic DNA. Used in first-round PCR were primers specific to each TRBV and TRBJ gene. TCRdb used MiXCR to reprocess the multiplex PCR reads, holding one entry per CDR3 protein. The repertoire holds approximately 17,000 distinct CDR3 sequences, with around 40% as singletons. The starting material was PBMCs, obtained before or after stereotactic body radiation therapy (not recorded which). The origin of the receptors is a donor aged 50 or older with non-small cell lung cancer.

In regard to this clonotype: One end of the junction does not line up with germline, which may come from a read error. The genes are TRBV7-8 and TRBJ1-3; D is unresolved. This CDR3 has 15 residues. In germline, CDR1 is SGHVS, CDR2 FQNEAQ. Here the CDR3 DNA reads TGTGCCAGCATCTTATTAAGGGCGGGTGGAAACACCATATATTTT. This gives the protein CASILLRAGGNTIYF.

This clonotype was detected many times. The chain has TRBV6-1 and TRBJ2-1; 9 bases are a match to TRBD1. Per germline, CDR1 MNHNS and CDR2 SASEGT. The trim removed 6 bases at V and 6 bases at J, leaving 6 bases unmatched. The CDR3 covers 14 residues. CDR3 region: CASRRGQGGNEQFF. DNA for the CDR3: TGTGCCAGCAGAAGGGGACAGGGAGGCAATGAGCAGTTCTTC.

The table lists this clonotype with many counts. The chain joins TRBV7-9 to TRBJ2-2; 8 bases line up with TRBD2. The CDR3 sequence is 16 residues long. Germline V gene sequence: CDR1 SEHNR, CDR2 FQNEAQ (reference sequence). The junction had 8 bases not matched to a gene; V was cut back by 4 bases and J by 4 bases. CDR3 region: CASSSSGLAFTGELFF. CDR3 bases: TGTGCCAGCAGCTCTAGCGGGTTAGCATTCACCGGGGAGCTGTTTTTT.

This clonotype appeared many times. This chain links TRBV30 with TRBJ2-1; 8 nucleotides align to TRBD2. V was pared by 2 bases and J by 8 bases, with 8 bases of the junction left unmatched. The CDR3 spans 14 residues. Germline loops: CDR1 GTSNPN, CDR2 SVGIG (reference sequence). Written as DNA, the CDR3 is TGTGCCTGGAGTCCCAGGACTAGCAGCTATGAGCAGTTCTTC. As protein: CAWSPRTSSYEQFF. The full variable domain, in which reference TRBV30 and TRBJ2-1 provide the parts outside the CDR3, is SQTIHQWPATLVQPVGSPLSLECTVEGTSNPNLYWYRQAAGRGLQLLFYSVGIGQISSEVPQNLSASRPQDRQFILSSKKLLLSDSGFYLCAWSPRTSSYEQFFGPGTRLTVL.

Concerning this clonotype itself: A far larger clone lies a single base away; this is likely a read error. This chain joins TRBV6-4 and TRBJ2-7; D ambiguous. The germline gives CDR1 MRHNA, CDR2 SNTAGT. V was pared by 7 bases and J by 6 bases, with 10 bases between. The CDR3 totals 11 residues. CDR3 protein: CASILQSEQYF. The DNA for the CDR3 is TGTGCCAGCATCCTACAGAGCGAGCAGTACTTC.

This clonotype was detected ten times or more. The J gene is TRBJ2-7, the V gene TRBV4-2, with 8 bases that match TRBD1. Per germline, CDR1 LGHNA and CDR2 YNFKEQ. There are 16 residues in the CDR3. V dropped 2 bases and J dropped 0; count of bases not matched to a gene: 6. The CDR3 region is CASSQSTGDSSYEQYF. In DNA, the CDR3 is TGTGCCAGCAGCCAATCGACAGGGGATAGCTCCTACGAGCAGTACTTC.

Comment on this clonotype: One base away lies a much larger clone, so this may be a sequencing read error. This chain joins TRBV10-3 and TRBJ2-7; D is possibly TRBD1 or TRBD2 (5 bases each). The CDR3 runs to 14 residues. The V gene's germline CDR1 is ENHRY and CDR2 SYGVKD. V shed 3 bases and J shed 2 bases, with 11 bases lying between them. The CDR3 bases are TGTGCCATCAGTGACATAGAGGGGACCTACGAGCAGTACTTC. This encodes CAISDIEGTYEQYF.

This clonotype was seen just once. A read error may explain this, as a much larger clone is one base away. The chain is built from TRBV10-3 and TRBJ2-1, with D perhaps matching TRBD1 (6 bases). Germline lookup yields CDR1 ENHRY and CDR2 SYGVKD. Trimming removed 3 bases from V and 1 base from J, with 10 bases in between. The CDR3 consists of 15 residues. CDR3: CAISDGGVSYNEQFF. The CDR3 nucleotides are TGTGCCATCAGTGATGGGGGCGTGTCCTACAATGAGCAGTTCTTC.

Turning to this clonotype: Because the CDR3's place on the DNA is in doubt, the DNA is left out and the CDR3 is given as listed by TCRdb. The gene calls are TRBV5-1 and TRBJ2-3; the table gives TRBD1 as D, unverified against the DNA. The CDR3 has 16 amino acids, counting both end residues. CDR1 is SGHRS, CDR2 YFSETQ, per germline. The CDR3 loop reads CASILAVGGRGDTQYF.

The sample holds many counts of this clonotype. This chain uses TRBV7-2 with TRBJ2-3; D possibly corresponds to TRBD1 (5 bases). The CDR3 runs to 14 residues. The V gene lost 3 bases and the J gene lost 4 bases, with 11 bases spanning the gap. Germline loops: CDR1 SGHTA, CDR2 FQGNSA. The chain's CDR3 is CASSLKTGPDTQYF. As DNA, the CDR3 is TGTGCCAGCAGCTTGAAAACAGGCCCAGATACGCAGTATTTT.

The sample holds many counts of this clonotype. The chain is built from TRBV11-2 and TRBJ1-1, with D uncertain. CDR1 and CDR2 (germline): SGHAT, FQNNGV. Trimming took 1 base from V and 1 from J, leaving 10 bases between them. This CDR3 is built from 15 residues. In DNA, the CDR3 is TGTGCCAGCAGCTTAGTTGGGCAGGCGAACACTGAAGCTTTCTTT. This translates into CASSLVGQANTEAFF.

Comment on this clonotype: A single base is all that separates this from a far larger clone, so a read error is likely. This chain connects TRBV7-9 to TRBJ2-3; D possibly corresponds to TRBD2 (5 bases). The CDR3 consists of 14 residues. Germline V gene lookup returns CDR1 SEHNR and CDR2 FQNEAQ (reference sequence). V lost 2 bases to trimming and J lost 2 bases, with 8 bases between them. The CDR3 sequence: CASSLSRDTDTQYF. DNA for the CDR3: TGTGCCAGCAGCTTATCCCGGGACACAGATACGCAGTATTTT.

By sample share, this clonotype is medium-sized. The gene calls are TRBV6-8 and TRBJ2-3, with D unclear. V lost 5 bases to trimming and J lost 4 bases, with 7 bases between them. This CDR3 spans 12 amino acids. Germline loops: CDR1 MNHGY, CDR2 SAAAGT. CDR3 protein: CASSPESDTQYF. The DNA of the CDR3 is TGTGCCAGCAGTCCGGAGTCAGATACGCAGTATTTT.

This clonotype was seen at least ten times. J is TRBJ2-5 and V is TRBV14, with 7 bases aligning to TRBD2. There are 16 residues in the CDR3. Per germline, CDR1 SGHDN and CDR2 FVKESK. The V and J ends lost 4 bases and 3 bases, in that order; junction bases with no gene match: 11. In DNA, the CDR3 is TGTGCCAGCAGCCTTGGACTAAGCGGGGAGAAAGAGACCCAGTACTTC. Protein sequence: CASSLGLSGEKETQYF.

This clonotype appeared many times. This likely reflects a read error, since a far larger clone is one base away. The gene calls are TRBV11-2 and TRBJ2-1; D is unclear. Between the trimmed V and J ends, which lost 3 bases and 10 bases, there was a span of 16 bases. Germline V gene lookup returns CDR1 SGHAT and CDR2 FQNNGV. The CDR3 extends over 14 amino acids. The CDR3 loop is CASSLTDATYEQFF. The CDR3 DNA follows: TGTGCCAGCAGCTTGACCGACGCCACCTACGAGCAGTTCTTC.

Details on this clonotype: A far larger clone differs by one base, so this is likely a read error. The rearrangement links TRBV6-5 to TRBJ2-2; 13 bases are shared with TRBD2. The V gene end was trimmed by 6 bases and the J gene end by 6 bases; junction bases not matched to a gene: 7. CDR3 size: 16 residues. CDR1 and CDR2 from the germline V gene are MNHEY and SVGAGI. In nucleotides, the CDR3 is TGTGCCAGCAGGTCGGGACTAGCGGGATGGGCCGGGGAGCTGTTTTTT. Amino acid sequence: CASRSGLAGWAGELFF.

This clonotype counts as medium-sized (0.01 to 0.1%). The V and J genes are TRBV2 and TRBJ1-5, with D perhaps matching TRBD1 (6 bases). The V end was cut by 6 bases, the J end by 5 bases, with 14 bases between. Germline CDR1 is SNHLY and CDR2 is FYNNEI. The CDR3 has 14 amino acids. The CDR3 bases are TGTGCCAGCAGGGCCCGGGGGGCCCATCAGCCCCAGCATTTT. It codes for CASRARGAHQPQHF.

About this clonotype: This likely stems from a read error, as it lies one base from a far larger clone. The chain is built from TRBV6-4 and TRBJ1-2, with a possible D match to TRBD1 (5 bases). CDR1 is MRHNA and CDR2 is SNTAGT in the germline V gene. This CDR3 region has 13 residues. Trimming left V 7 bases short and J 3 bases short, with 12 bases between. The CDR3 loop is CASIPGPDYGYTF. CDR3 in DNA: TGTGCCAGCATCCCGGGACCAGACTATGGCTACACCTTC.

In the case of this clonotype: This may stem from a read error, because a much larger clone lies one nucleotide away. V is TRBV2 and J is TRBJ1-1; unclear D gene. This CDR3 has 14 amino acids. V lost 10 bases and J lost 0, with 15 bases in between. Per the germline V gene, CDR1 is SNHLY and CDR2 is FYNNEI. In DNA, the CDR3 is TGTGCCACACTCGCCCGTGGGTTGAACACTGAAGCTTTCTTT. It specifies CATLARGLNTEAFF. Complete variable domain (other parts from reference TRBV2 and TRBJ1-1): EPEVTQTPSHQVTQMGQEVILRCVPISNHLYFYWYRQILGQKVEFLVSFYNNEISEKSEIFDDQFSVERPDGSNFTLKIRSTKLEDSAMYFCATLARGLNTEAFFGQGTRLTVV.

This clonotype has a count of ten or more. The chain couples TRBV27 to TRBJ2-3; the match to TRBD1 covers 8 bases. Germline values: CDR1 MNHEY, CDR2 SMNVEV (reference sequence). V lost 5 bases to trimming and J lost 5 bases; unmatched junction nucleotides: 6. This CDR3 is built from 14 residues. The DNA for the CDR3 is TGTGCCAGCAGTCCCCGGACAGGGTTAGATACGCAGTATTTT. Amino acid sequence: CASSPRTGLDTQYF.

This clonotype was picked up many times. The chain uses TRBV7-2 and TRBJ1-3; D not resolved. Trimming stripped 2 bases from V and 1 base from J, with 6 bases between. CDR3 size: 14 residues. From germline, CDR1 is SGHTA and CDR2 FQGNSA. CDR3 DNA sequence: TGTGCCAGCAGCTTATCGGGTTCTGGAAACACCATATATTTT. Translated: CASSLSGSGNTIYF.